Described below is a single TCR beta chain sequence and its context. Its antigen remains unidentified. Patients chosen for sequencing had CD8+CD57+ cells that had expanded, as shown by flow cytometry. The diagnosis in all patients was severe acquired aplastic anemia. Patients had not yet gotten any therapy when their blood was taken for sampling. This CDR3 spans 13 amino acids. Per the germline V gene, CDR1 is DFQATT and CDR2 is SNEGSKA (reference sequence). Deletions cut 5 bases from V and 2 bases from J, with 13 bases between. The data were obtained in a study of CD8+CD57+ T cells in acquired aplastic anemia. About the study: Each DNA sample taken from sorted CD4+ and CD8+ cells came to about 3.4 ug on average.

The study profiled TCR beta VDJ and CDR3 using genomic DNA as template. TCRdb re-analysed the reads in MiXCR, keeping a single row per CDR3 protein. Among around 150,000 distinct CDR3 sequences listed, about 48% were seen once. Study-wide points: Significant differences in CD8+ Simpson's diversity were not observed between patients and controls.

The material sequenced was sorted CD4+, CD8+, or CD8+CD57+ T cells (not recorded which) from PBMCs. The TCR comes from a human donor with aplastic anemia. This chain links TRBV20-1 with TRBJ2-7; possible D gene TRBD1, 6 bases. The CDR3 reads CSAGPQGPYEQYF. DNA of the CDR3: TGCAGTGCTGGTCCACAGGGACCCTACGAGCAGTACTTC.